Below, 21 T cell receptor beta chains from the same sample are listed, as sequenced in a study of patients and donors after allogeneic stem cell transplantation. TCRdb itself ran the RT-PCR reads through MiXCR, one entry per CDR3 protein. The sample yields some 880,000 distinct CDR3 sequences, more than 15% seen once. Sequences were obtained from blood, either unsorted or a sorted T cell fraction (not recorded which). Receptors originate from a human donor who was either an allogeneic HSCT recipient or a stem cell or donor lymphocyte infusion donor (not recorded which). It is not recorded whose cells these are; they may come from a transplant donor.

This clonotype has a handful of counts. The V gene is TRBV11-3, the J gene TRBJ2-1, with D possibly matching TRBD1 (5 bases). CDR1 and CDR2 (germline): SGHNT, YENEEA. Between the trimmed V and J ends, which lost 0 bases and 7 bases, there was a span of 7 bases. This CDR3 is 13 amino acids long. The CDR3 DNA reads TGTGCCAGCAGCTTAGATGGGGCAAATGAGCAGTTCTTC. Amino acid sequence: CASSLDGANEQFF. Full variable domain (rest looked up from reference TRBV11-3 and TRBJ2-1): EAGVVQSPRYKIIEKKQPVAFWCNPISGHNTLYWYLQNLGQGPELLIRYENEEAVDDSQLPKDRFSAERLKGVDSTLKIQPAELGDSAVYLCASSLDGANEQFFGPGTRLTVL.

This CDR3 reads CASRPSRPGRDNEQFF. The DNA of the CDR3 is TGTGCCAGCAGGCCGTCCCGACCGGGGCGGGACAATGAGCAGTTCTTC. The chain recombines TRBV12-3 or TRBV12-4 with TRBJ2-1; perhaps D is TRBD1 or TRBD2 (5 bases each). The CDR3 runs to 16 residues. With 6 bases removed from V and 5 bases from J, the gap between germline ends came to 20 bases.

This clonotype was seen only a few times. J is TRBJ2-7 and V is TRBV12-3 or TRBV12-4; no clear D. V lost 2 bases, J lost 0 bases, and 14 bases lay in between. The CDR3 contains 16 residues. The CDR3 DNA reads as TGTGCCAGCAGTTTACGATGGCGTCACAGCTCCTACGAGCAGTACTTC. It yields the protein CASSLRWRHSSYEQYF.

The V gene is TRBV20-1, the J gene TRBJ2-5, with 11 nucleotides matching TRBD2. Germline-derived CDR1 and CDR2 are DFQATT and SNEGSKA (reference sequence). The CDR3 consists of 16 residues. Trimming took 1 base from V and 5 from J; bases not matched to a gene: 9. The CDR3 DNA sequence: TGCAGTGCTAGAGGCGAGACTAGCGGGGTTTTGGAGACCCAGTACTTC. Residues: CSARGETSGVLETQYF.

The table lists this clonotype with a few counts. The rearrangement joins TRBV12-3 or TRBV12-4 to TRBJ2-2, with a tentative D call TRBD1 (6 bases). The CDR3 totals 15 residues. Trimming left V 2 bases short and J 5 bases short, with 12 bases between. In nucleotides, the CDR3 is TGTGCCAGCAGTTTAAGAGGGGGAACTACCGGGGAGCTGTTTTTT. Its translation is CASSLRGGTTGELFF.

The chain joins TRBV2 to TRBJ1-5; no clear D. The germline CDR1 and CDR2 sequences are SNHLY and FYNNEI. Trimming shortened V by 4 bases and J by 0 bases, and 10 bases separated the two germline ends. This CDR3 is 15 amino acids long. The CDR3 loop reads CASSGDGYSNQPQHF. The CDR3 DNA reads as TGTGCCAGCAGTGGCGACGGTTATAGCAATCAGCCCCAGCATTTT.

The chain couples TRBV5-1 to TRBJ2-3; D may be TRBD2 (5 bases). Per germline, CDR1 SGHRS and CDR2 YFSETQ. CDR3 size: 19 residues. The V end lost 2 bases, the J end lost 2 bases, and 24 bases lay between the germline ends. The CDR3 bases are TGCGCCAGCAGCTTCCTTCCCGGTCCGGGGAAAGACATCACAGATACGCAGTATTTT. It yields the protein CASSFLPGPGKDITDTQYF.

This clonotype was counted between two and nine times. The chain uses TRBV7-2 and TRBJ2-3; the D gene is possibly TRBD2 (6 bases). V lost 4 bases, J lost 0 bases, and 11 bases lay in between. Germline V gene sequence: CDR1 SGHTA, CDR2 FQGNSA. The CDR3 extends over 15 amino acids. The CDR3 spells CASSSGLESTDTQYF. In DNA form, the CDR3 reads TGTGCCAGCAGCTCGGGACTGGAAAGCACAGATACGCAGTATTTT.

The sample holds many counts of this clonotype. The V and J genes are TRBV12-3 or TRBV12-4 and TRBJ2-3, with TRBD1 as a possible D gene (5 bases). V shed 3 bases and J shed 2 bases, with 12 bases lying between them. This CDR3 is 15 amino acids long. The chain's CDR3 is CASSFRQGYTDTQYF. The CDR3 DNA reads TGTGCCAGCAGTTTTAGGCAGGGATACACAGATACGCAGTATTTT.

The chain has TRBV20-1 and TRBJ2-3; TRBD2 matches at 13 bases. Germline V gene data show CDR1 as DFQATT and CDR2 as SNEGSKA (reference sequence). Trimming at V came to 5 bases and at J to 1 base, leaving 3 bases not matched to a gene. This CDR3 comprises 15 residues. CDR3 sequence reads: CSARTSGSRTDTQYF. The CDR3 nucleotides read TGCAGTGCTCGGACTAGCGGGAGTCGCACAGATACGCAGTATTTT.

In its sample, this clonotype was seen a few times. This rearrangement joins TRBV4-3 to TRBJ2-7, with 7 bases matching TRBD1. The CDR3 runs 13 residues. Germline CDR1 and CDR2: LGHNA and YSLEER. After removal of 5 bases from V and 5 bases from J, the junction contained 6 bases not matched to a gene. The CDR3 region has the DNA TGCGCCAGCAGCTCGGGACAGAGTGACGAGCAGTACTTC. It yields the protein CASSSGQSDEQYF.

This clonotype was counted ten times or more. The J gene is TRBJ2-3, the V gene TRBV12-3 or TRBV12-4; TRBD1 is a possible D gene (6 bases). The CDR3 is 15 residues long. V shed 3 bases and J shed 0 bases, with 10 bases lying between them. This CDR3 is CASSFGQPSTDTQYF. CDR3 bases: TGTGCCAGCAGTTTTGGACAGCCTAGCACAGATACGCAGTATTTT.

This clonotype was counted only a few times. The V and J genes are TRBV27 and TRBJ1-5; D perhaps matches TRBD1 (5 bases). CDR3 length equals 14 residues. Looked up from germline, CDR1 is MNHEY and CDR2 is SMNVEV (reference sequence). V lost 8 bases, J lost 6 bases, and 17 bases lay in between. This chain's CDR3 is CASGPQGDAQPQHF. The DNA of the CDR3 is TGTGCCAGCGGCCCCCAGGGAGACGCTCAGCCCCAGCATTTT.

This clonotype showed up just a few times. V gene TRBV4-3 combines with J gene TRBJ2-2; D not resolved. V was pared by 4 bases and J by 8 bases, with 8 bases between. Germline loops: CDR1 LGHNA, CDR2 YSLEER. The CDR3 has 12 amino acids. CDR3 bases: TGCGCCAGCAGCCCGAAGCTGGGGGAGCTGTTTTTT. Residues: CASSPKLGELFF.

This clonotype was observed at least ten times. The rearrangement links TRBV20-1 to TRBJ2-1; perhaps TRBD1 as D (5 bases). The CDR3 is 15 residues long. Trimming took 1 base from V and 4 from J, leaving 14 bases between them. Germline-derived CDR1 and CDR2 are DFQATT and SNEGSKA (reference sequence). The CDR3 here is CSARVSGMGYNEQFF. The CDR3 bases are TGCAGTGCTAGAGTCTCAGGGATGGGGTACAATGAGCAGTTCTTC.

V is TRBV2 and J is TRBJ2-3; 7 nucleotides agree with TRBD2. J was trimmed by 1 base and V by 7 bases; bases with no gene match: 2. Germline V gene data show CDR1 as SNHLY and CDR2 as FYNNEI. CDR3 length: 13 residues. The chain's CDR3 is CASKAGGTDTQYF. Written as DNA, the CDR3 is TGTGCCAGCAAGGCGGGGGGCACAGATACGCAGTATTTT.

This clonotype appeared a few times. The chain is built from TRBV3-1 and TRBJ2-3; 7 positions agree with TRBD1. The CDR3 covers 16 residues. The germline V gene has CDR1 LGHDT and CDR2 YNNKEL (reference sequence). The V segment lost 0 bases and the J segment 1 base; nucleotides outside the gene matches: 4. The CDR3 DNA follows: TGTGCCAGCAGCCAAGATCATAGGGGGCGCACAGATACGCAGTATTTT. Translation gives CASSQDHRGRTDTQYF.

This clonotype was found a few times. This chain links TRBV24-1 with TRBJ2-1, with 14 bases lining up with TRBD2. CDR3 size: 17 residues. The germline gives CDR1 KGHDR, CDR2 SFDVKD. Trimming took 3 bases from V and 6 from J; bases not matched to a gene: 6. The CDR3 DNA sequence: TGTGCCACCAGTGATCATCCGGGACTAGCGGGAGCCAATGAGCAGTTCTTC. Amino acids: CATSDHPGLAGANEQFF.

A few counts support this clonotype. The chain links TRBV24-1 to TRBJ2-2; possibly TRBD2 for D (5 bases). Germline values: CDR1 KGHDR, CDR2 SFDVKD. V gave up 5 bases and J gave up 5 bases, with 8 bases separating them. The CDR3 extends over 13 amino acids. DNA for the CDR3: TGTGCCACCAGTGCGAGGGAGACCGGGGAGCTGTTTTTT. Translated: CATSARETGELFF.

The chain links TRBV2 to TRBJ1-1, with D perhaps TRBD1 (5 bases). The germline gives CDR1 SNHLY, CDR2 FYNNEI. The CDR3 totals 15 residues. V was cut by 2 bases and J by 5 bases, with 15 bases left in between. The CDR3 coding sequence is TGTGCCAGCAGTGAAAGGGCGCCGGGGGGGACTGAAGCTTTCTTT. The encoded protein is CASSERAPGGTEAFF.

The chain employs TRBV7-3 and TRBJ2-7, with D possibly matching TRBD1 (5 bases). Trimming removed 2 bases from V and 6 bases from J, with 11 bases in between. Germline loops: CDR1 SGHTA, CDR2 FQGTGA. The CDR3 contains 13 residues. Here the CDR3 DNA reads TGTGCCAGCAGCTTACTGCAGGGTTCCGAGCAGTACTTC. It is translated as CASSLLQGSEQYF. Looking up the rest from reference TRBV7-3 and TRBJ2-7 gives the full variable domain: GAGVSQTPSNKVTEKGKYVELRCDPISGHTALYWYRQSLGQGPEFLIYFQGTGAADDSGLPNDRFFAVRPEGSVSTLKIQRTERGDSAVYLCASSLLQGSEQYFGPGTRLTVT.